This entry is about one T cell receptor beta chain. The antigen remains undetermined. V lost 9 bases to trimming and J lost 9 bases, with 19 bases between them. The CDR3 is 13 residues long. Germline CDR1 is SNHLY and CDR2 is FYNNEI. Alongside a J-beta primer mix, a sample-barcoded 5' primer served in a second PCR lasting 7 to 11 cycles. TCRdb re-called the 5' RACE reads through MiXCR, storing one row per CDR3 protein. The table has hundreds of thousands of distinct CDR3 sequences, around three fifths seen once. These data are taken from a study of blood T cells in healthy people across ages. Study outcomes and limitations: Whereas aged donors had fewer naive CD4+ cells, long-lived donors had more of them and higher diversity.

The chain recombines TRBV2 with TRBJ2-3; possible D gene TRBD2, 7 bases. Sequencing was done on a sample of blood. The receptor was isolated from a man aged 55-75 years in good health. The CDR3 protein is CASNTGRGDTQYF. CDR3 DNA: TGTGCCAGTAACACAGGGAGGGGAGACACGCAGTATTTT. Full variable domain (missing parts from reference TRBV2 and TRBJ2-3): EPEVTQTPSHQVTQMGQEVILRCVPISNHLYFYWYRQILGQKVEFLVSFYNNEISEKSEIFDDQFSVERPDGSNFTLKIRSTKLEDSAMYFCASNTGRGDTQYFGPGTRLTVL.